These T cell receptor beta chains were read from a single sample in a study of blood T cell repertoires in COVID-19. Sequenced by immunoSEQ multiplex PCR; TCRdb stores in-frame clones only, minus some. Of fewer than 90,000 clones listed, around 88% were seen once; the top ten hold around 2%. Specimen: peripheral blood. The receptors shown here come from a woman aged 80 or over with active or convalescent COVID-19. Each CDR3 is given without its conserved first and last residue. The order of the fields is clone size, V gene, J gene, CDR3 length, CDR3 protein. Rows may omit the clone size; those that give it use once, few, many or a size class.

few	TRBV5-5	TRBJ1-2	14	ASSVPPGGERSGYT
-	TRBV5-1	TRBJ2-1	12	ASSQDRVYNEQF
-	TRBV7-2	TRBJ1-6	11	ASSLNGDSPLH
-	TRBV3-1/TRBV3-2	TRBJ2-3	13	ASSPYLLLGGTQY
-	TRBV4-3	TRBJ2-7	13	ASSRSRTAYYEQY
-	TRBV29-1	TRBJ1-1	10	SVESRGAEAF
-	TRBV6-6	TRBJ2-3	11	AESGTSTDTQY
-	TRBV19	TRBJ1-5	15	ASSSPLGVYSNQPQH
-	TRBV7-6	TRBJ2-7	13	ASSLPSGSSGEQY
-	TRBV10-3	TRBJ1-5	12	AISEDYSNQPQH
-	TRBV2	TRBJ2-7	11	ASRDPDSYEQY
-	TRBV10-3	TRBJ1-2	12	AISESVQQYGYT
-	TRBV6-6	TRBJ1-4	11	ASSYRGYEKLF
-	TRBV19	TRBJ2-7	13	ASSILPGQGGEQY